Following are 25 T cell receptor beta chains from one sample sequenced in a study of Ad26.COV2.S vaccination and SARS-CoV-2 variants. Data came from immunoSEQ multiplex PCR; TCRdb stores just in-frame clones and leaves some out. The sample lists about 350,000 clones, 92% occurring once. The specimen was peripheral blood, collected after recovery from COVID-19. The receptors come from a human donor who had recovered from COVID-19.

The chain is built from TRBV29-1 and TRBJ2-3; 8 bases line up with TRBD1. This CDR3 region has 12 residues. V gave up 5 bases and J gave up 6 bases; unmatched junction bases: 4. Germline loops: CDR1 SQVTM, CDR2 ANQGSEA. The CDR3 DNA reads as TGCAGCGTTAGTCAGGGGGCGGATACGCAGTATTTT. It codes for CSVSQGADTQYF.

In DNA form, the CDR3 reads TGTGCCAGCTCCCCAAAGCGAGAGACCCAGTACTTC. Amino acid sequence: CASSPKRETQYF. J is TRBJ2-5 and V is TRBV18; D remains ambiguous. This CDR3 spans 12 amino acids. Germline CDR1 is KGHSH and CDR2 is LQKENI. Trimming pared 6 bases from V and 4 bases from J, leaving 9 bases between.

The chain is built from TRBV23-1 and TRBJ1-5; 10 positions match TRBD1. TRBV23-1 is an open reading frame whose function is uncertain. The CDR3 runs 15 residues. V was pared by 10 bases and J by 5 bases, with 11 bases of the junction left unmatched. CDR3 sequence reads: CAKSPGQGTDQPQHF. Here the CDR3 DNA reads TGCGCCAAATCACCGGGACAGGGGACGGATCAGCCCCAGCATTTT.

The genes are TRBV24-1 and TRBJ2-1; 13 bases agree with TRBD2. This CDR3 region has 15 residues. Germline V CDR1 and CDR2: KGHDR, SFDVKD. V lost 5 bases and J lost 7; bases outside the gene matches: 4. CDR3 coding DNA: TGTGCCACCAGTGGTACTAGCGGGGGGGGGAATGAGCAGTTCTTC. The encoded protein is CATSGTSGGGNEQFF.

CDR3 amino acids: CASSSRAFEAFF. The CDR3 DNA is TGTGCCAGCAGTTCAAGGGCTTTTGAAGCTTTCTTT. The chain links TRBV12-3 or TRBV12-4 to TRBJ1-1; unclear D gene. Trimming cost V 4 bases and J 7 bases, with 10 bases left between them. The CDR3 contains 12 residues.

V is TRBV5-4 and J is TRBJ2-2; D is uncertain. Germline V gene lookup returns CDR1 SGHNT and CDR2 YYREEE (reference sequence). The ends were cut back, 4 bases at V and 4 bases at J, with 11 bases in the middle. The CDR3 spans 14 residues. The CDR3, as DNA: TGTGCCAGCAGCCCCATGGAGCGCACCGGGGAGCTGTTTTTT. Encoded protein: CASSPMERTGELFF.

The J gene is TRBJ1-1, the V gene TRBV6-2 or TRBV6-3; D gene uncertain. The CDR3 spans 15 residues. In germline, CDR1 is MNHEY, CDR2 SVGEGT. Trimming took off 1 base at V and 4 bases at J, with 13 bases between the two ends. CDR3 protein: CASSYLRGVSTEAFF. The DNA for the CDR3 is TGTGCCAGCAGTTACTTACGGGGTGTGAGCACTGAAGCTTTCTTT.

This sequence joins TRBV14 and TRBJ1-6; D remains unclear. Germline V gene sequence: CDR1 SGHDN, CDR2 FVKESK. This CDR3 comprises 13 residues. The V and J ends lost 5 bases and 8 bases respectively, with 10 bases between them. The DNA of the CDR3 is TGTGCCAGCAGCACCTTTTTGGATTCACCCCTCCACTTT. This codes for CASSTFLDSPLHF.

J is TRBJ1-6 and V is TRBV12-2. TRBV12-2 corresponds to a pseudogene. The CDR3 covers 14 residues. The CDR3 DNA follows: TGTGCAAGTCGCTTCAGAGGGTTCGGTTCACCCCTCCACTTT. It yields the protein CASRFRGFGSPLHF.

This chain joins TRBV4-1 and TRBJ2-3; TRBD1 matches at 9 bases. The J segment lost 1 base and the V segment lost 4 bases, leaving 9 bases of the junction unmatched. The CDR3 totals 17 residues. Germline CDR1 MGHRA, CDR2 YSYEKL. The DNA of the CDR3 is TGCGCCAGCAGCCGCGGACAGGGGAGGATTGGCACAGATACGCAGTATTTT. Translating it yields CASSRGQGRIGTDTQYF.

In nucleotides, the CDR3 is TGTGCCAGTAGTACGAGCGGGACAAGATTTTCTGGAAACACCATATATTTT. Translating gives CASSTSGTRFSGNTIYF. This rearrangement joins TRBV19 to TRBJ1-3; perhaps TRBD1 as D (6 bases). The CDR3 loop spans 17 amino acids. From germline, CDR1 is LNHDA and CDR2 SQIVND (reference sequence). Trimming removed 4 bases from V and 1 base from J, with 17 bases in between.

This rearrangement joins TRBV6-2 or TRBV6-3 to TRBJ1-4; 12 nucleotides agree with TRBD1. Trimming cost V 2 bases and J 8 bases; bases outside gene matches: 3. The germline V gene encodes CDR1 MNHEY and CDR2 SVGEGT. CDR3 length equals 15 residues. The DNA for the CDR3 is TGTGCCAGCAGTTACGGGGGGACAGGGGGCGAAAAACTGTTTTTT. Translating gives CASSYGGTGGEKLFF.

J is TRBJ1-3 and V is TRBV5-1; D gene ambiguous. The CDR3 consists of 15 residues. Deletions cut 0 bases from V and 2 bases from J, with 9 bases between. Germline CDR1 and CDR2: SGHRS and YFSETQ. The chain's CDR3 is CASSLVSGTGNTIYF. In nucleotides, the CDR3 is TGCGCCAGCAGCTTGGTTTCGGGGACTGGAAACACCATATATTTT.

The chain carries TRBV9 and TRBJ2-1; TRBD2 matches at 8 bases. This CDR3 has 15 residues. In germline, CDR1 is SGDLS, CDR2 YYNGEE. Trimming removed 7 bases from V and 4 bases from J; junction bases left unmatched: 10. This CDR3 reads CASRDSGGIYNEQFF. The CDR3 coding sequence is TGTGCCAGCCGGGACTCGGGGGGGATTTACAATGAGCAGTTCTTC.

The chain employs TRBV21-1 and TRBJ2-3. TRBV21-1 is given as a pseudogene. The CDR3 is 16 amino acids. CDR3 bases: TGTGCCAGCAGCAAAGCGCAGACCCCGGCCACAGATACGCAGTATTTT. Translation gives CASSKAQTPATDTQYF.

The chain uses TRBV19 and TRBJ1-2; 9 bases are a match to TRBD1. The germline V gene encodes CDR1 LNHDA and CDR2 SQIVND (reference sequence). The V and J ends lost 2 bases and 0 bases, in that order; junction bases with no gene match: 7. The length of the CDR3 is 17 residues. The CDR3 loop reads CASSIKGQGNPNYGYTF. The DNA for the CDR3 is TGTGCCAGTAGTATAAAAGGACAGGGGAATCCTAACTATGGCTACACCTTC.

The chain links TRBV6-2 or TRBV6-3 to TRBJ2-7; weak D call: TRBD2 (6 bases). CDR1 is MNHEY and CDR2 is SVGEGT in the germline V gene. This CDR3 has 15 amino acids. V was clipped by 2 bases and J by 0 bases, with 11 bases between them. The CDR3 spells CASSYPRGYSYEQYF. The CDR3 DNA is TGTGCCAGCAGTTACCCCCGGGGGTACTCCTACGAGCAGTACTTC.

This chain joins TRBV7-7 and TRBJ2-7; 13 bases are shared with TRBD2. Germline CDR1 and CDR2: SSHAT and FNYEAQ (reference sequence). This CDR3 contains 15 residues. The V and J ends lost 4 bases and 5 bases, in that order; junction bases with no gene match: 5. This CDR3 reads CASSSGLAGSDEQYF. DNA for the CDR3: TGTGCCAGCAGCTCGGGACTAGCGGGGAGCGACGAGCAGTACTTC.

The table lists this clone with a count of one. The chain links TRBV15 to TRBJ2-3; no reliable D call. Trimming left V 1 base short and J 1 base short, with 0 bases between. The CDR3 totals 12 residues. The germline gives CDR1 LNHNV, CDR2 YYDKDF (reference sequence). Written as DNA, the CDR3 is TGTGCCACCAGCAGAGGCACAGATACGCAGTATTTT. Translation: CATSRGTDTQYF.

The chain links TRBV6-2 or TRBV6-3 to TRBJ1-2; possibly TRBD1 for D (6 bases). V was pared by 2 bases and J by 4 bases, with 8 bases between. CDR3 size: 13 residues. Germline V gene sequence: CDR1 MNHEY, CDR2 SVGEGT. The CDR3 spells CASSYGGFYGYTF. The CDR3 nucleotides are TGTGCCAGCAGTTACGGGGGCTTCTATGGCTACACCTTC.

V usage is TRBV7-9 and J usage is TRBJ2-5; the D call may be TRBD1 or TRBD2 (6 bases each). Germline CDR1 SEHNR, CDR2 FQNEAQ (reference sequence). This CDR3 is 15 amino acids long. V was shortened by 5 bases and J by 5 bases, with 18 bases between the two germline ends. CDR3: CASSRGTLLRETQYF. The CDR3 nucleotides read TGTGCCAGCAGCCGCGGGACACTTCTCCGGGAGACCCAGTACTTC.

This chain connects TRBV27 to TRBJ2-5, with D unclear. In germline, CDR1 is MNHEY, CDR2 SMNVEV (reference sequence). The CDR3 spans 14 residues. The germline V and J ends were trimmed by 5 bases and 1 base, with 11 bases remaining between them. CDR3 amino acids: CASSQKRFQETQYF. The CDR3 DNA reads as TGTGCCAGCAGTCAGAAAAGGTTCCAAGAGACCCAGTACTTC.

The J gene is TRBJ2-3, the V gene TRBV5-1; maybe TRBD2 (5 bases). The germline gives CDR1 SGHRS, CDR2 YFSETQ. The CDR3 covers 14 residues. Trimming left V 0 bases short and J 5 bases short, with 10 bases between. CDR3 amino acids: CASSLGQAGDTQYF. The CDR3 DNA reads TGCGCCAGCAGCTTGGGGCAGGCGGGAGATACGCAGTATTTT. The full variable domain, with the rest looked up from reference TRBV5-1 and TRBJ2-3, is KAGVTQTPRYLIKTRGQQVTLSCSPISGHRSVSWYQQTPGQGLQFLFEYFSETQRNKGNFPGRFSGRQFSNSRSEMNVSTLELGDSALYLCASSLGQAGDTQYFGPGTRLTVL.

The chain joins TRBV7-8 to TRBJ2-2; D ambiguous. This CDR3 is built from 15 residues. Trimming removed 3 bases at V and 1 base at J, with 9 bases between. Germline V gene lookup returns CDR1 SGHVS and CDR2 FQNEAQ. The CDR3, as DNA: TGTGCCAGCAGCTTCGAAGACCGGAACACCGGGGAGCTGTTTTTT. It is translated as CASSFEDRNTGELFF. Drawing the rest from reference TRBV7-8 and TRBJ2-2, the complete variable domain is GAGVSQSPRYKVAKRGQDVALRCDPISGHVSLFWYQQALGQGPEFLTYFQNEAQLDKSGLPSDRFFAERPEGSVSTLKIQRTQQEDSAVYLCASSFEDRNTGELFFGEGSRLTVL.

The rearrangement joins TRBV10-1 to TRBJ1-1, with 9 bases aligning to TRBD1. Germline V gives CDR1 WNHNN, CDR2 SYGVQD (reference sequence). The trim removed 5 bases at V and 1 base at J, leaving 2 bases unmatched. The CDR3 covers 14 residues. Here the CDR3 reads CASSPGQGNTEAFF. CDR3 nucleotides: TGCGCCAGCAGTCCGGGACAGGGGAACACTGAAGCTTTCTTT.